This T cell receptor (beta chain) emerged from a study of CD8 T cells in Susac syndrome. On the study more broadly: The sequenced Susac syndrome patients comprised roughly 6 with active disease and eight in remission. At blood draw, Susac syndrome patients were therapy-naive, on corticosteroids, or on intravenous immunoglobulin alone.

RNA in amounts of about 0.45 to 1 ug was reverse transcribed with random hexamers. The amplification used immunoSEQ multiplex PCR on TCR beta CDR3; it spanned 54 Vbeta and 13 Jbeta. Each CDR3 protein gets one entry after TCRdb re-called the immunoSEQ multiplex PCR reads with MiXCR. The table has 170,000 or so distinct CDR3 sequences, roughly 94% seen once. Germline lookup yields CDR1 DFQATT and CDR2 SNEGSKA (reference sequence). This CDR3 has 15 amino acids. The ends were cut back, 0 bases at V and 5 bases at J, with 14 bases in the middle. This clonotype was counted a single time. Negative isolation was used for CD8+ and CD4+ T cells, and FACS enrichment was applied to TEMRA cells.

Sequencing was carried out using CD4+ T cells from PBMCs. V and J are TRBV20-1 and TRBJ2-1; D gene uncertain. The source of this sequence is a human donor with Susac syndrome. CDR3 sequence reads: CSARDPLIGDNEQFF. As DNA, the CDR3 is TGCAGTGCTAGAGATCCCCTAATTGGGGACAATGAGCAGTTCTTC.